This paragraph covers one T cell receptor beta chain sequence. Its antigen remains unidentified. The entry originates in a study of lymphopenia after photon versus proton radiotherapy. Study results and caveats: After lymphocyte nadir, photon-treated repertoires showed oligoclonal expansion, especially CD8+ Temra. Post-nadir TCR diversity decline inversely tracked overall survival among those who died. Under photons, naive T cells and diversity fell while effector/memory populations rose. Authors raise, but do not show, better survival with proton therapy.

TCRdb's table, derived via immunoSEQ multiplex PCR, lists solely in-frame clones and lacks some. The sample has 55,000 to 70,000 clones, more than 75% seen once. Germline lookup yields CDR1 SNHLY and CDR2 FYNNEI. The CDR3 totals 13 residues. V was trimmed by 3 bases and J by 5 bases, leaving 10 bases between them. Sequenced here: peripheral blood, sampled from a patient treated with photon-based radiotherapy. This receptor was identified in a woman in her seventies with pancreatic cancer. This chain uses TRBV2 with TRBJ1-1; a possible D gene is TRBD1 (6 bases). This CDR3 reads CASSDAGDTEAFF. In nucleotides, the CDR3 is TGTGCCAGCAGTGATGCAGGGGATACTGAAGCTTTCTTT.